Listed here is a single T cell receptor (beta chain). This record belongs to a study of blood T cell repertoires in COVID-19. Study-wide background: Specimens from acute and convalescent COVID-19 originated in the United States, Italy and Spain. In each case, the material was cDNA or gDNA derived from T cells, B-cell-depleted T cells, or PBMCs.

Per the study methods: Amplified reference gene primers provided the basis for estimating nucleated cell counts. Using immunoSEQ multiplex PCR, the repertoire was profiled, and TCRdb retains in-frame clones only, with some absent. D and trimming were read from the DNA, whereas the V and J calls and clone size are those reported in that table. Counted here are over 65,000 clones, approximately 83% occurring once; the ten biggest clones make up less than 15%. The source material was peripheral blood. The receptor's source is a human donor in a cohort sampled during active COVID-19.

DNA for the CDR3: TGTGCCAGCAGCTTGGGGGCTCTTCTGGGAGAGACCCAGTACTTC. Protein: CASSLGALLGETQYF. V and J are TRBV5-6 and TRBJ2-5, with D hard to call. Between the trimmed V and J ends, which lost 0 bases and 4 bases, there was a span of 13 bases. Germline loops: CDR1 SGHDT, CDR2 YYEEEE. The CDR3 is made up of 15 amino acids. Full variable domain (remainder filled in from reference TRBV5-6 and TRBJ2-5): DAGVTQSPTHLIKTRGQQVTLRCSPKSGHDTVSWYQQALGQGPQFIFQYYEEEERQRGNFPDRFSGHQFPNYSSELNVNALLLGDSALYLCASSLGALLGETQYFGPGTRLLVL.